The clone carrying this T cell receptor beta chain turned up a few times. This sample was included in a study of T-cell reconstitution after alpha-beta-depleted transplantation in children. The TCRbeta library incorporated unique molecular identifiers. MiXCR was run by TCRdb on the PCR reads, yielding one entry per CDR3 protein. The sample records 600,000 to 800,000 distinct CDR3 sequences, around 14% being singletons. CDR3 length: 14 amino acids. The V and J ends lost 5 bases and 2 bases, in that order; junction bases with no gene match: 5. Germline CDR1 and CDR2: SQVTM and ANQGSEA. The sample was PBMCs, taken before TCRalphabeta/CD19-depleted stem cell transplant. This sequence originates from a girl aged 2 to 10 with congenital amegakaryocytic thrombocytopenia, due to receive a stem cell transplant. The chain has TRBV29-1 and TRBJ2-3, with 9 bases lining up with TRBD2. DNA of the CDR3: TGCAGCGTTCTGACTAGCGGTCCCACAGATACGCAGTATTTT. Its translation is CSVLTSGPTDTQYF.